Listed below are T cell receptor beta chains from one sample, sequenced in a study of blood T cell repertoires in COVID-19. Assay: immunoSEQ multiplex PCR; the TCRdb copy retains only in-frame clones and omits some. The sample contains some 210,000 clones, roughly nine tenths of which appear only once. The sequenced sample was peripheral blood. These TCRs come from a man aged 25 to 40 with acute or convalescent COVID-19. Both conserved end residues are part of each CDR3. D genes are given only for firm matches. Clone size is shown for a subset of rows, as once, few, many or a class of expanded clone.

V gene	J gene	D gene	clone size	CDR3 protein	CDR3 DNA
TRBV18	TRBJ1-4	TRBD1	NA	CASSRTGSEKLFF	TGTGCCAGCTCGCGGACAGGGAGCGAAAAACTGTTTTTT
TRBV4-1	TRBJ1-1	TRBD1	NA	CASSQDQDRVKAFF	TGCGCCAGCAGCCAAGATCAAGACAGGGTCAAAGCTTTCTTT
TRBV5-1	TRBJ2-7	NA	NA	CASKLSDEQYF	TGCGCCAGCAAACTTTCCGACGAGCAGTACTTC
TRBV4-1	TRBJ2-2	TRBD1	NA	CASSQGWTGMTGELFF	TGCGCCAGCAGCCAAGGATGGACAGGGATGACCGGGGAGCTGTTTTTT
TRBV6-6	TRBJ1-5	NA	NA	CASTGHQNQPQHF	TGTGCCAGCACCGGACACCAGAATCAGCCCCAGCATTTT
TRBV6-5	TRBJ2-1	TRBD1	NA	CASRGTGFNEQFF	TGTGCCAGCCGCGGGACAGGATTCAATGAGCAGTTCTTC
TRBV7-9	TRBJ1-2	TRBD1	NA	CASSSETGGGNYGYTF	TGTGCCAGCAGCTCGGAGACAGGGGGTGGTAACTATGGCTACACCTTC
TRBV6-6	TRBJ2-5	TRBD1	NA	CASRGRGTGLETQYF	TGTGCCTCCCGCGGAAGGGGGACAGGCCTAGAGACCCAGTACTTC
TRBV6-5	TRBJ2-4	TRBD2	once	CASSYSAAGGNIQYF	TGTGCCAGCAGTTACTCGGCGGCGGGGGGGAACATTCAGTACTTC
TRBV5-1	TRBJ2-3	TRBD2	NA	CASSLSSGSLADTQYF	TGCGCCAGCAGCTTGTCTAGCGGGAGTCTCGCAGATACGCAGTATTTT
TRBV28	TRBJ1-2	TRBD1	NA	CASSLLETGKGYTF	TGTGCCAGCAGTTTATTGGAGACAGGGAAAGGCTACACCTTC